A single sample is the source of the 22 T cell receptor beta chains below, sequenced in a study of cytomegalovirus exposure and HLA in healthy donors. The PCR employed 60 Vbeta primers together with 13 Jbeta primers. Measured with immunoSEQ multiplex PCR; TCRdb has only the in-frame clones, and not every one. The sample carries 85,000 to 90,000 clones, 85% to 90% recorded once. The sequencing sample was made of PBMCs. These receptors were collected from a man younger than 30 in good health and CMV-seronegative.

CDR3 in amino acids: CASSLLAGFSGANVLTF. The DNA of the CDR3 is TGTGCCAGCAGTTTATTAGCGGGCTTCTCTGGGGCCAACGTCCTGACTTTC. J is TRBJ2-6 and V is TRBV28, with 7 bases matching TRBD2. The CDR3 covers 17 residues. Germline CDR1 is MDHEN and CDR2 is SYDVKM. With V trimmed by 1 base and J by 0 bases, 3 bases remained unmatched. Drawing the rest from reference TRBV28 and TRBJ2-6, the complete variable domain is DVKVTQSSRYLVKRTGEKVFLECVQDMDHENMFWYRQDPGLGLRLIYFSYDVKMKEKGDIPEGYSVSREKKERFSLILESASTNQTSMYLCASSLLAGFSGANVLTFGAGSRLTVL.

V is TRBV7-8 and J is TRBJ1-1, with D perhaps matching TRBD1 (6 bases). CDR3 length: 15 amino acids. V lost 3 bases, J lost 4 bases, and 15 bases lay in between. Germline V gives CDR1 SGHVS, CDR2 FQNEAQ. CDR3 region: CASSFPAGVSTEAFF. The CDR3 coding sequence is TGTGCCAGCAGCTTCCCGGCAGGGGTGTCCACTGAAGCTTTCTTT.

The table lists this clone with a few counts. The chain combines TRBV6-5 with TRBJ1-2; 8 bases are a match to TRBD1. Germline assignment: CDR1 MNHEY and CDR2 SVGAGI. The CDR3 runs 13 residues. V lost 5 bases to trimming and J lost 5 bases; unmatched junction nucleotides: 4. In DNA, the CDR3 is TGTGCCAGCAGTGACAGGGGACGTTATGGCTACACCTTC. It translates to CASSDRGRYGYTF.

V gene TRBV6-5 combines with J gene TRBJ2-7, with D tentatively TRBD2 (6 bases). Germline loops: CDR1 MNHEY, CDR2 SVGAGI. The CDR3 loop spans 16 amino acids. Trimming removed 2 bases at V and 5 bases at J, with 19 bases between. This CDR3 reads CASSYGVAGGRNEQYF. The CDR3 region has the DNA TGTGCCAGCAGTTACGGGGTTGCCGGGGGTCGGAACGAGCAGTACTTC.

The chain links TRBV19 to TRBJ1-4, with 7 bases that match TRBD1. The germline V gene has CDR1 LNHDA and CDR2 SQIVND (reference sequence). V shed 6 bases and J 2 bases; nucleotides not matched to a gene: 3. The length of the CDR3 is 14 residues. The CDR3 coding sequence is TGTGCCAGTAGATCAGGGGGGACTAATGAAAAACTGTTTTTT. It codes for CASRSGGTNEKLFF.

This chain uses TRBV6-5 with TRBJ1-2, with 8 nucleotides matching TRBD1. The length of the CDR3 is 15 residues. Germline loops: CDR1 MNHEY, CDR2 SVGAGI. J lost 8 bases, V lost 5 bases, and 13 bases had no gene match. The CDR3 DNA is TGTGCCAGCAGTAGAGGAACAGGGGGACCGACGGGCTACACCTTC. This encodes CASSRGTGGPTGYTF.

V gene TRBV6-5 combines with J gene TRBJ1-4; D gene ambiguous. This CDR3 region has 15 residues. CDR1 and CDR2 (germline): MNHEY, SVGAGI. Trimming shortened V by 0 bases and J by 1 base, and 6 bases separated the two germline ends. The CDR3 DNA is TGTGCCAGCAGTTACTCGGGAGAAACTAATGAAAAACTGTTTTTT. It codes for CASSYSGETNEKLFF.

V gene TRBV6-1 combines with J gene TRBJ1-3, with TRBD1 identical over 7 bases. Germline V gene data show CDR1 as MNHNS and CDR2 as SASEGT. Trimming took 2 bases from V and 8 from J; bases not matched to a gene: 9. This CDR3 comprises 15 residues. DNA for the CDR3: TGTGCCAGCAGTGAAAGGGACAGAGGGTTGCACACCATATATTTT. Translating it yields CASSERDRGLHTIYF.

This clone was detected only once. The V and J genes are TRBV4-3 and TRBJ2-3; 9 bases line up with TRBD2. V trimming: 4 bases; J trimming: 3 bases; junction bases outside the gene matches: 8. The length of the CDR3 is 16 residues. Germline loops: CDR1 LGHNA, CDR2 YSLEER. CDR3 sequence (DNA): TGCGCCAGCAGCCCTACCCGCGGGAGGGGTACAGATACGCAGTATTTT. Its protein is CASSPTRGRGTDTQYF.

The V call is TRBV18, the J call TRBJ2-1; 8 bases are shared with TRBD1. Trimming took 5 bases from V and 8 from J; bases not matched to a gene: 8. Per germline, CDR1 KGHSH and CDR2 LQKENI. This CDR3 has 14 amino acids. CDR3 nucleotide sequence: TGTGCCAGCTCAGCTCCGGACAGGGTTCATGAGCAGTTCTTC. Residues: CASSAPDRVHEQFF. Full variable domain (remainder filled in from reference TRBV18 and TRBJ2-1): NAGVMQNPRHLVRRRGQEARLRCSPMKGHSHVYWYRQLPEEGLKFMVYLQKENIIDESGMPKERFSAEFPKEGPSILRIQQVVRGDSAAYFCASSAPDRVHEQFFGPGTRLTVL.

CDR3 sequence: CASSPGPLSYNEQFF. CDR3 DNA sequence: TGCGCCAGCAGTCCAGGGCCCCTCTCCTACAATGAGCAGTTCTTC. The gene calls are TRBV10-1 and TRBJ2-1; a possible D gene is TRBD1 (5 bases). Trimming removed 5 bases at V and 0 bases at J, with 11 bases between. This CDR3 has 15 residues. CDR1 is WNHNN, CDR2 SYGVQD, per germline (reference sequence).

This clone was found once. The J gene is TRBJ2-2, the V gene TRBV5-6; 7 nucleotides match TRBD1. J lost 5 bases, V lost 1 base, and 5 bases had no gene match. This CDR3 is 15 amino acids long. CDR1 is SGHDT and CDR2 is YYEEEE in the germline V gene. The CDR3 is CASSLPDRVTGELFF. In nucleotides, the CDR3 is TGTGCCAGCAGCTTGCCTGACAGGGTAACCGGGGAGCTGTTTTTT.

V gene TRBV27 combines with J gene TRBJ2-1; 8 positions agree with TRBD2. The trim removed 5 bases at V and 4 bases at J, leaving 7 bases unmatched. CDR1 MNHEY and CDR2 SMNVEV come from the germline V gene (reference sequence). This CDR3 region has 15 residues. The CDR3 spells CASSPGLGGYNEQFF. The CDR3 DNA reads as TGTGCCAGCAGTCCGGGACTAGGTGGATACAATGAGCAGTTCTTC.

V usage is TRBV25-1 and J usage is TRBJ2-7; 9 bases agree with TRBD2. The CDR3 contains 14 residues. Trimming at V came to 3 bases and at J to 4 bases, leaving 4 bases not matched to a gene. Germline CDR1 and CDR2: MGHDK and SYGVNS. The CDR3 protein is CASSEAGGLYEQYF. The CDR3, as DNA: TGTGCCAGCAGTGAGGCGGGAGGGTTATACGAGCAGTACTTC.

V and J are TRBV7-2 and TRBJ2-5; 9 nucleotides match TRBD2. V shed 1 base, J shed 6 bases, and the junction held 12 bases outside the gene matches. CDR1 is SGHTA, CDR2 FQGNSA, per germline. The CDR3 totals 17 residues. CDR3: CASSLGGLAGMVKTQYF. CDR3 sequence (DNA): TGTGCCAGCAGCTTAGGAGGGCTAGCGGGAATGGTGAAGACCCAGTACTTC.

This rearrangement joins TRBV4-1 to TRBJ1-4; D not certain. V shed 0 bases and J shed 5 bases, with 13 bases lying between them. This CDR3 spans 16 amino acids. Germline values: CDR1 MGHRA, CDR2 YSYEKL. The CDR3 spells CASSQDSNGVNEKLFF. The CDR3 DNA sequence: TGCGCCAGCAGCCAAGATAGTAACGGGGTGAATGAAAAACTGTTTTTT.

The CDR3 DNA reads as TGTGCCAGCGAGTACTACGAGCAGTACTTC. Protein sequence: CASEYYEQYF. J is TRBJ2-5 and V is TRBV6-1; no reliable D call. The J call may be in error: the DNA end matches TRBJ2-7 better. CDR1 is MNHNS and CDR2 is SASEGT in the germline V gene. The CDR3 has 10 residues.

The J gene is TRBJ2-4, the V gene TRBV5-1; TRBD1 is a possible D gene (5 bases). Germline V gives CDR1 SGHRS, CDR2 YFSETQ. V lost 1 base, J lost 5 bases, and 19 bases lay in between. The CDR3 has 17 residues. CDR3 sequence (DNA): TGCGCCAGCAGCTTGACCTTCCCTAGGGGTAGAGAAAACATTCAGTACTTC. Protein product: CASSLTFPRGRENIQYF.

The chain is built from TRBV7-2 and TRBJ2-1; 8 positions agree with TRBD2. The V gene end was trimmed by 2 bases and the J gene end by 7 bases; junction bases not matched to a gene: 13. CDR1 SGHTA and CDR2 FQGNSA come from the germline V gene. This CDR3 spans 17 amino acids. The chain's CDR3 is CASSLFLSGSVGNEQFF. The CDR3 DNA follows: TGTGCCAGCAGCTTATTCCTCAGCGGGAGTGTAGGAAATGAGCAGTTCTTC.

This sequence joins TRBV6-5 and TRBJ2-1, with D hard to call. This CDR3 spans 15 amino acids. The V end was cut by 7 bases, the J end by 5 bases, with 18 bases between. Germline V gives CDR1 MNHEY, CDR2 SVGAGI. DNA of the CDR3: TGTGCCAGCATAGACTGCCAATTCCTCCACAATGAGCAGTTCTTC. Protein product: CASIDCQFLHNEQFF.

This clone showed up just a few times. The chain uses TRBV27 and TRBJ2-2; TRBD2 is a possible D gene (5 bases). The CDR3 loop spans 14 amino acids. Germline V lookup: CDR1 MNHEY, CDR2 SMNVEV (reference sequence). V was cut by 2 bases and J by 4 bases, with 8 bases left in between. The CDR3 region is CASSLGGRTGELFF. DNA for the CDR3: TGTGCCAGCAGTTTAGGCGGGCGCACCGGGGAGCTGTTTTTT.

V and J are TRBV27 and TRBJ1-5; no firm D call. The V and J ends lost 4 bases and 6 bases respectively, with 7 bases between them. Germline V gene data show CDR1 as MNHEY and CDR2 as SMNVEV (reference sequence). The CDR3 runs 12 residues. In nucleotides, the CDR3 is TGTGCCAGCAGTTCCCCAGGTCAGCCCCAGCATTTT. Its protein product is CASSSPGQPQHF.